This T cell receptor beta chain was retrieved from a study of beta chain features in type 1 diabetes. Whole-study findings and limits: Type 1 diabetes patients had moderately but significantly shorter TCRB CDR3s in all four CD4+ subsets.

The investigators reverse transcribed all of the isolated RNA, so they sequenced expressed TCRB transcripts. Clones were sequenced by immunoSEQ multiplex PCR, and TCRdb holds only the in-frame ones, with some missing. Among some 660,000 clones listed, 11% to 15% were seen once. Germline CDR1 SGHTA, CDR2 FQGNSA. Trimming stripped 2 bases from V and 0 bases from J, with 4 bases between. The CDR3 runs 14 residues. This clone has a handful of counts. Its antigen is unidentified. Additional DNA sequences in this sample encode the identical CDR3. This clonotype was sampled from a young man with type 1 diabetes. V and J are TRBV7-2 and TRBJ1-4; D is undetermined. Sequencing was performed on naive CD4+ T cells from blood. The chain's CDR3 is CASSLTATNEKLFF. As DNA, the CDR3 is TGTGCCAGCAGCTTAACGGCAACTAATGAAAAACTGTTTTTT.